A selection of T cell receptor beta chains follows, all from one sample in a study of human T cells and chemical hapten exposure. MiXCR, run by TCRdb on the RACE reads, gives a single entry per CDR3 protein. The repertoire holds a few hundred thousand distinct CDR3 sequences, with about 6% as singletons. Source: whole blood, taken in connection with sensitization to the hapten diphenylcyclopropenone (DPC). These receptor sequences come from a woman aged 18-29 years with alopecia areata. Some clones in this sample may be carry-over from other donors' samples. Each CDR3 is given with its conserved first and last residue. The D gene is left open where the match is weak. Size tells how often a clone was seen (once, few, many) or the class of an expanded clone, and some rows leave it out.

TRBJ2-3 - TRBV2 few TGTGCCAGCGGCCCTAACGGCCCAGATACGCAGTATTTT CASGPNGPDTQYF
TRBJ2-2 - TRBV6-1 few TGTGCCAGCAGTGTAGAAGGGACGAACACCGGGGAGCTGTTTTTT CASSVEGTNTGELFF
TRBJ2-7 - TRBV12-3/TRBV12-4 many TGTGCCAGCAGCCGGGGAGCTTTCCCCTACGAGCAGTACTTC CASSRGAFPYEQYF
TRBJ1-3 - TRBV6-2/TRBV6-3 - TGTGCCAGCAGTTCAAACGGAAACACCATATATTTT CASSSNGNTIYF
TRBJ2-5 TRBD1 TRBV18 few TGTGCCAGCTCACCACCGGGACAGCAAGAGACCCAGTACTTC CASSPPGQQETQYF
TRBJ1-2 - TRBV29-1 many TGCAGCGTTGACTTCGGTCTAGCTAACTATGGCTACACCTTC CSVDFGLANYGYTF
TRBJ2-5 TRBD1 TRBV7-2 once TGTGCCAGCAGCACATCGACAGGGGGCCGAGAGACCCAGTACTTC CASSTSTGGRETQYF
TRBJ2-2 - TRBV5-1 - TGCGCCAGCAGCCCCAGACGGTCGCCCGGAGAGCCGGGGGAGCTGTTTTTT CASSPRRSPGEPGELFF
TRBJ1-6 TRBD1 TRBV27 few TGTGCCAGCGCACCGGGACAGGGAGGTTCACCCCTCCACTTT CASAPGQGGSPLHF
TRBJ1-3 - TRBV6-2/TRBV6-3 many TGTGCCAGCAGTTACCCGCGGACAGATTATCCTGGAAACACCATATATTTT CASSYPRTDYPGNTIYF
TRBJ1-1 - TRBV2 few TGTGCCAGCAGTGAAGCGCTCGCGTCTACGAACACTGAAGCTTTCTTT CASSEALASTNTEAFF
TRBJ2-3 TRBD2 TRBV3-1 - TGTGCCAGCAGCCAATTTTACGGGACTAGCGAGGGAGATACGCAGTATTTT CASSQFYGTSEGDTQYF
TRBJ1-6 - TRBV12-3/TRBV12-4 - TGTGCCAGCAGTCCGATCGAGTCACCCCTCCACTTT CASSPIESPLHF
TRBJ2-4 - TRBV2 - TGTGCCAGTTTACTAGCCACGGCCAAAAACATTCAGTACTTC CASLLATAKNIQYF
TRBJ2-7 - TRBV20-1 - TGCAGTGCTTTGGCTAGCAACGAGCAGTACTTC CSALASNEQYF
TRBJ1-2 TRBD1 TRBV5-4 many TGTGCCAGCAGCCGTCCCGGGACAGGAACTTTTGGTGGCTACACCTTC CASSRPGTGTFGGYTF
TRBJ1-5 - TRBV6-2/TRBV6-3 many TGTGCCAGCAGTTACTCGGAGGAAGCGGGTCAGCCCCAGCATTTT CASSYSEEAGQPQHF
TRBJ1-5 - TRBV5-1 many TGCGCCAGCAGCTTGGCCCCGGGGGCGAGCAATCAGCCCCAGCATTTT CASSLAPGASNQPQHF
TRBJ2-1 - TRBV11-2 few TGTGCCAGCAGCATAGGACGGTACAATGAGCAGTTCTTC CASSIGRYNEQFF
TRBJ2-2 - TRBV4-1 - TGCGCCAGCAGCCGAACCGGGACTTGGAACACCGGGGAGCTGTTTTTT CASSRTGTWNTGELFF
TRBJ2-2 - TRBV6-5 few TGTGCCAGCAGTTACTCGATGGGGTCGAACACCGGGGAGCTGTTTTTT CASSYSMGSNTGELFF
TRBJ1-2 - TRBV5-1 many TGCGCCAGCAGCCCGGGGCCCGCGGAGGGCTACACCTTC CASSPGPAEGYTF
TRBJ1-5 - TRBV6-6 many TGTGCCAGCAGTTATAGGGGGGGACTTCAGCCCCAGCATTTT CASSYRGGLQPQHF
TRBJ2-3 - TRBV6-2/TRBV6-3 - TGTGCCAGCAGTTACTCGTCTAGCGACCTCACAGATACGCAGTATTTT CASSYSSSDLTDTQYF
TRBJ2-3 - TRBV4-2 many TGTGCCAGCAGCCAAGATGGGGAGATCGCAGATACGCAGTATTTT CASSQDGEIADTQYF
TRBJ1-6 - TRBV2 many TGTGCCAGCGGCCCCAGGGGTAATTCACCCCTCCACTTT CASGPRGNSPLHF
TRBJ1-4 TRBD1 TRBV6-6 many TGTGCCAGCAATTCAGGCCAGGGGGCGACGGAAAAACTGTTTTTT CASNSGQGATEKLFF
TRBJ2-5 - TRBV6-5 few TGTGCCAGCAGTCTGGGGACCGGGCCCGTGGAAGAGACCCAGTACTTC CASSLGTGPVEETQYF
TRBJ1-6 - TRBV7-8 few TGTGCCAGCAGCTTAAGGCCCCCCACACAGGGAGGAGCTTCACCCCTCCACTTT CASSLRPPTQGGASPLHF
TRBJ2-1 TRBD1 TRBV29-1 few TGCAGCGGCAGGAGTCCCAGGGGGATCGGGAATGAGCAGTTCTTC CSGRSPRGIGNEQFF
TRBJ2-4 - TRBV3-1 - TGTGCCAGCAGCCACCTGGGGGGAAACATTCAGTACTTC CASSHLGGNIQYF
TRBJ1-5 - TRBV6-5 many TGTGCCAGCAGTTACGGCCAGGGAGGGAATCAGCCCCAGCATTTT CASSYGQGGNQPQHF
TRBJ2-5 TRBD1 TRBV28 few TGTGCCAGCAGGATCGACAGGGATCCCCAAGAGACCCAGTACTTC CASRIDRDPQETQYF
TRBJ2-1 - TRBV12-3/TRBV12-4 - TGTGCCAGCAGTTCCTCCAATTTAAACTACAATGAGCAGTTCTTC CASSSSNLNYNEQFF
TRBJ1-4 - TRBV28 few TGTGCCAGCAGCCAGAGGGGGGGGCTGTTTTTT CASSQRGGLFF
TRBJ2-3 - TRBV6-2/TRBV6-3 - TGTGCCAGCAGCTCCCTTCTAGCGACAGATACGCAGTATTTT CASSSLLATDTQYF
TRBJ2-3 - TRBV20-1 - TGCAGTGCCCCACTAGCAACAGATACGCAGTATTTT CSAPLATDTQYF
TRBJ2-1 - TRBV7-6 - TGTGCCAGCAGCTTGTTTGACAATGAGCAGTTCTTC CASSLFDNEQFF
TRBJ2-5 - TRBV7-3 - TGTGCCAGCAAAGCGGACAGCGCGGGCGAGACCCAGTACTTC CASKADSAGETQYF
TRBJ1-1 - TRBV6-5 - TGTGCCAGCAGCCGACGGGCTTTCCCGGGCGGCGCTGAAGCTTTCTTT CASSRRAFPGGAEAFF
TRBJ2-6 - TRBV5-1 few TGCGCCAGCAGCAAAAGGAGCGCAGTCTCTGGGGCCAACGTCCTGACTTTC CASSKRSAVSGANVLTF
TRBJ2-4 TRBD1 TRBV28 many TGTGCCAGCAGTTTAGTCCGTCAGGGGGAAGCCAAAAACATTCAGTACTTC CASSLVRQGEAKNIQYF
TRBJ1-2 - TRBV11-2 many TGTGCCAGCAGCTCCGGGCAAGGACGAGGCTATGGCTACACCTTC CASSSGQGRGYGYTF
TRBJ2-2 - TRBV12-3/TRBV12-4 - TGTGCCAGCAGTACTCGATCCGGGCAGTTGGCCGGGGAGCTGTTTTTT CASSTRSGQLAGELFF
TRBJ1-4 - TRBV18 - TGTGCCAGCTCACCCGGGACACGTGGTGAAAAACAGTTTTTT CASSPGTRGEKQFF
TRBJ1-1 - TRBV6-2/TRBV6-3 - TGTGCCAGCAGTTGGGGGGAAGAGGCCATGAACACTGAAGCTTTCTTT CASSWGEEAMNTEAFF
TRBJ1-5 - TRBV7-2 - TGTGCCAGCAGCTTCGACATTAGCAATCAGCCCCAGCATTTT CASSFDISNQPQHF
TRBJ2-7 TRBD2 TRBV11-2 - TGTGCCAGCAGCTTAGTGGTTAGCGGGGGCTACGAGCAGTACTTC CASSLVVSGGYEQYF
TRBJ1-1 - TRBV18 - TGTGCCAGCTCCGGGCTCGGGGCGGACACTGAAGCTTTCTTT CASSGLGADTEAFF
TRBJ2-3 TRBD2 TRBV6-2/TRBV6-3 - TGTGCCAGCACTAGCGGGGGGCTTAGCACAGATACGCAGTATTTT CASTSGGLSTDTQYF
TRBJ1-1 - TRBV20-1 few TGCAGTGCTAGAAAGGTGAATATGAACACTGAAGCTTTCTTT CSARKVNMNTEAFF
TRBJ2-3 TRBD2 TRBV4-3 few TGCGCCAGCAGCCAAGCAGAGACTAGCGGGGGTGGTACGCAGTATTTT CASSQAETSGGGTQYF
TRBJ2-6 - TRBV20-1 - TGCAGTGCCAGGTCGGGCTCTGGGGCCAACGTCCTGACTTTC CSARSGSGANVLTF
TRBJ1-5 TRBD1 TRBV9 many TGTGCCAGCAGCCGCGGGGACAGCCGCAATCAGCCCCAGCATTTT CASSRGDSRNQPQHF
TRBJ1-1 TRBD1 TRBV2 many TGTGCCAGCAGCCCCGGGACAGGGGGCGGGATGAACACTGAAGCTTTCTTT CASSPGTGGGMNTEAFF
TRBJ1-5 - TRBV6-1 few TGTGCCAGCAGTGAAGTAGCAGGGTATAGCAATCAGCCCCAGCATTTT CASSEVAGYSNQPQHF
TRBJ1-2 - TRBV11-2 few TGTGCCAGCAGCTTACTTGTGGGGCAGCTCTATGGCTACACCTTC CASSLLVGQLYGYTF